This TCR beta chain was profiled in a study of monozygotic twins with inflammatory bowel disease. Study conclusions and caveats: Twins classed as concordant or discordant showed no difference in repertoire similarity, possibly from limited power. Resolution of different T cell subtypes was not achieved.

As concerns this clonotype: The antigen remains undetermined.

CDR3 length: 16 amino acids. Germline lookup yields CDR1 LGHDT and CDR2 YNNKEL (reference sequence). No DNA is given; TCRdb re-called the 5' RACE reads and lists each CDR3 protein once. This sample's clone table lists about 380,000 distinct CDR3 sequences. The receptor comes from a human donor with ulcerative colitis or Crohn's disease, or a healthy co-twin of an affected twin (not recorded which). V and J are TRBV3-1 and TRBJ2-5; TCRdb lists TRBD1, though no DNA is available to test this call. The sample taken for sequencing was blood. The CDR3 reads CASTLTDREYTETQYF.